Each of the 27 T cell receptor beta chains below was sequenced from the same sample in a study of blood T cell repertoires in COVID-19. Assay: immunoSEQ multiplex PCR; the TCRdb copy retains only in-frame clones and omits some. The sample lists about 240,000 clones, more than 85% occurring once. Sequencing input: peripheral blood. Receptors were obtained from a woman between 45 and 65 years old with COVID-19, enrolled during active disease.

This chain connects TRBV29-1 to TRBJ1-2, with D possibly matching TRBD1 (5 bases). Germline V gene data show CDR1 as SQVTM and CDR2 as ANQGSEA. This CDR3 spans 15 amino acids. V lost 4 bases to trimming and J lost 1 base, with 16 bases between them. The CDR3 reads CSVGVGQAFNYGYTF. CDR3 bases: TGCAGCGTTGGAGTTGGACAAGCTTTTAACTATGGCTACACCTTC.

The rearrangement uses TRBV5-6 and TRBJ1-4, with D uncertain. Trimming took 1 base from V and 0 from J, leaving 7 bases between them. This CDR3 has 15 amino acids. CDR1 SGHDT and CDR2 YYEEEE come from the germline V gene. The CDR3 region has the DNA TGTGCCAGCAGCTTGTTCAGTGCAACTAATGAAAAACTGTTTTTT. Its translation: CASSLFSATNEKLFF.

CDR3 protein: CASSDRYNEQFF. CDR3 coding DNA: TGTGCCAGCAGTGACAGGTACAATGAGCAGTTCTTC. The genes are TRBV6-1 and TRBJ2-1; no clear D. The V gene lost 3 bases and the J gene lost 4 bases, with 4 bases spanning the gap. Germline V gene sequence: CDR1 MNHNS, CDR2 SASEGT. This CDR3 is 12 amino acids long.

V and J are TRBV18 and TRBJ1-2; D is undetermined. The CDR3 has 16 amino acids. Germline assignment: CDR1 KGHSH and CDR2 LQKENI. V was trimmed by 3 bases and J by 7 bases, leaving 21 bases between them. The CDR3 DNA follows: TGTGCCAGCTCACCTCGGCAGGATTCGCCTTTCGGTGGCTACACCTTC. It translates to CASSPRQDSPFGGYTF. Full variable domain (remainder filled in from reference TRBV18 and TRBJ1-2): NAGVMQNPRHLVRRRGQEARLRCSPMKGHSHVYWYRQLPEEGLKFMVYLQKENIIDESGMPKERFSAEFPKEGPSILRIQQVVRGDSAAYFCASSPRQDSPFGGYTFGSGTRLTVV.

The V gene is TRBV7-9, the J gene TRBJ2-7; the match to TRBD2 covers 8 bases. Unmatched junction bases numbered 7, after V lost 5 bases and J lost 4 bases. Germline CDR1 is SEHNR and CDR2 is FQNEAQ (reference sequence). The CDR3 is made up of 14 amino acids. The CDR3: CASSPAGGVYEQYF. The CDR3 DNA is TGTGCCAGCAGCCCCGCGGGGGGCGTGTACGAGCAGTACTTC.

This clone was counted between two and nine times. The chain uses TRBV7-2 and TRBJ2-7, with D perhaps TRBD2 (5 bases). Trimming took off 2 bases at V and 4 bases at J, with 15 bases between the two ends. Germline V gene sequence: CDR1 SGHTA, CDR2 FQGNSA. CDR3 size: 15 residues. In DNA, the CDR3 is TGTGCCAGCAGCTTAAATTCCGGGGATGGGTACGAGCAGTACTTC. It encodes CASSLNSGDGYEQYF.

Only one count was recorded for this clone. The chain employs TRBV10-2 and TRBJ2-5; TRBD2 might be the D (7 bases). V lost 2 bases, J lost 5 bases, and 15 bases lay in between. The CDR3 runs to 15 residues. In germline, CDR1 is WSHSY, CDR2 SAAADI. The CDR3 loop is CASSEGGGQMETQYF. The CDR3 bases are TGCGCCAGCAGTGAGGGGGGGGGCCAAATGGAGACCCAGTACTTC.

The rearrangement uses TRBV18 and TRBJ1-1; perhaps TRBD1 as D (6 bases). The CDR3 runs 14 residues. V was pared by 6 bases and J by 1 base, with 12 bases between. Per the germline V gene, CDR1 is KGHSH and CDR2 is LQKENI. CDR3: CASSNDRPNTEAFF. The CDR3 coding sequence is TGTGCCAGCTCCAACGACAGGCCGAACACTGAAGCTTTCTTT.

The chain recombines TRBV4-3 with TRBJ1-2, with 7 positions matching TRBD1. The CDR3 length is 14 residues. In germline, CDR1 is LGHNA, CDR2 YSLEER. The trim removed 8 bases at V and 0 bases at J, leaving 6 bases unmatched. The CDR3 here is CASSRGVTNYGYTF. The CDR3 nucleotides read TGCGCCAGCTCCAGGGGGGTAACTAACTATGGCTACACCTTC.

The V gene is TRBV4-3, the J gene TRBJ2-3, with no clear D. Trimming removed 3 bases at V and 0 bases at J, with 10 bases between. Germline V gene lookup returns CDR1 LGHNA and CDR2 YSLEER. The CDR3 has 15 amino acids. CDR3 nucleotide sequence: TGCGCCAGCAGCCAGATCACCGGGAGCACAGATACGCAGTATTTT. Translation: CASSQITGSTDTQYF.

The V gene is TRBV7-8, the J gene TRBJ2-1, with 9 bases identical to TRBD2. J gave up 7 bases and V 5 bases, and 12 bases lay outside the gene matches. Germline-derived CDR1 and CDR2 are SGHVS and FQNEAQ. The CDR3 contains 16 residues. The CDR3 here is CASSDPGRGGWNEQFF. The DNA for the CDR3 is TGTGCCAGCAGCGACCCCGGGCGGGGGGGCTGGAATGAGCAGTTCTTC.

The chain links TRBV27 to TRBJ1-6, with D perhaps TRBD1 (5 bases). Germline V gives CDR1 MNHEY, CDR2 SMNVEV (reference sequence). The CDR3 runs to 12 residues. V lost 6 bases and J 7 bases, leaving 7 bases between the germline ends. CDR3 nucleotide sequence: TGTGCCAGCAGCCCAGGGAATTCACCCCTCCACTTT. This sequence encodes CASSPGNSPLHF.

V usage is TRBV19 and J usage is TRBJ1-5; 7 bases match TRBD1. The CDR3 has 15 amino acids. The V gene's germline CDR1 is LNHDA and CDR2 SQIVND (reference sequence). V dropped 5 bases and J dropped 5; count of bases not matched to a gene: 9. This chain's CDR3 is CASSAETGRDQPQHF. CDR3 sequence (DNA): TGTGCCAGTAGTGCTGAGACAGGGCGAGATCAGCCCCAGCATTTT.

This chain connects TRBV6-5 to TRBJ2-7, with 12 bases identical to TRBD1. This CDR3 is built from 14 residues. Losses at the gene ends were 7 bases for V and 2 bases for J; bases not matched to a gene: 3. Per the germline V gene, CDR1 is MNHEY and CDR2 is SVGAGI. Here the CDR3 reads CASNRDRGPYEQYF. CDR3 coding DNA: TGTGCCAGCAATCGGGACAGGGGGCCCTACGAGCAGTACTTC.

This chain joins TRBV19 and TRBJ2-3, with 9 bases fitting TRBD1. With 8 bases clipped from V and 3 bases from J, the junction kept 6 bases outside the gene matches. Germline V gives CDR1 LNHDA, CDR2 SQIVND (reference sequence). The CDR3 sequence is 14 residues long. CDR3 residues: CASGTGQGTDTQYF. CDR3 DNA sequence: TGTGCCAGTGGGACAGGGCAGGGGACAGATACGCAGTATTTT.

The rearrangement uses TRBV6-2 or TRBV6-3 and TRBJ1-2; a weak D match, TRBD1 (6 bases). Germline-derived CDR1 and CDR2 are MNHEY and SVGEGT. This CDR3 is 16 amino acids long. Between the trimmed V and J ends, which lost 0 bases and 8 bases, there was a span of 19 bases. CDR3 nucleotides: TGTGCCAGCAGTTACTCATCCGTTCCAGGGGAAGGAGGCTACACCTTC. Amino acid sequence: CASSYSSVPGEGGYTF.

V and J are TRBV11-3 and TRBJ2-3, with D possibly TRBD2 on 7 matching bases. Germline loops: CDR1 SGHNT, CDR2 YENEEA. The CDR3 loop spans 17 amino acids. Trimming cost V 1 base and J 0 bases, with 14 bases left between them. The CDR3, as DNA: TGTGCCAGCAGCTTAGGTCGGGGGGCTTCCAGCACAGATACGCAGTATTTT. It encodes CASSLGRGASSTDTQYF.

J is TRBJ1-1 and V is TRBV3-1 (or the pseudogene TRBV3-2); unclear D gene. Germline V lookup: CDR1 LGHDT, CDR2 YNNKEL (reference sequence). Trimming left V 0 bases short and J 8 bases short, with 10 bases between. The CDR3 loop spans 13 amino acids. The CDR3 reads CASSQDFFGEAFF. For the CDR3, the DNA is TGTGCCAGCAGCCAAGATTTTTTCGGGGAAGCTTTCTTT.

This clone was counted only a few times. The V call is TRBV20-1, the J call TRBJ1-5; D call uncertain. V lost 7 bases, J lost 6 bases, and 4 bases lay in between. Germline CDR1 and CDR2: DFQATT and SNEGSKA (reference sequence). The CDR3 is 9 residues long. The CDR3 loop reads CSGGQPQHF. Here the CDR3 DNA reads TGCAGTGGAGGTCAGCCCCAGCATTTT.

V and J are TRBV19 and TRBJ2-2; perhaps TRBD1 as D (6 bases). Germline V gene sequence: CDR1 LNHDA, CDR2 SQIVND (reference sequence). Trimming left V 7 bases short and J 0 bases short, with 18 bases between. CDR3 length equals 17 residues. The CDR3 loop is CASTGQTGIPNTGELFF. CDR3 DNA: TGTGCCAGTACGGGACAAACGGGGATCCCGAACACCGGGGAGCTGTTTTTT.

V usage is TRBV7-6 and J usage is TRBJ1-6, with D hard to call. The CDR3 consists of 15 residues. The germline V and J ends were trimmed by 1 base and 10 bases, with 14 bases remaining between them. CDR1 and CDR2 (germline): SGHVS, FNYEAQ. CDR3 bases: TGTGCCAGCAGCTTAGATCGCCAGGTCGGATCACCCCTCCACTTT. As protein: CASSLDRQVGSPLHF.

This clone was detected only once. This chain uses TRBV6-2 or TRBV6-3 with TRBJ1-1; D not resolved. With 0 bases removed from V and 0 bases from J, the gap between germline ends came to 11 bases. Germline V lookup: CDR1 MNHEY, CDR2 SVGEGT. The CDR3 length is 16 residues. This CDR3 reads CASSYSIQALNTEAFF. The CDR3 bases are TGTGCCAGCAGTTACTCGATTCAGGCCCTGAACACTGAAGCTTTCTTT.

The CDR3 reads CASSLTGGDTEAFF. CDR3 bases: TGCGCCAGCAGCCTCACAGGGGGGGACACTGAAGCTTTCTTT. V and J are TRBV4-1 and TRBJ1-1; 8 bases match TRBD1. Germline lookup yields CDR1 MGHRA and CDR2 YSYEKL. Trimming took 4 bases from V and 3 from J; bases not matched to a gene: 4. The CDR3 length is 14 residues.

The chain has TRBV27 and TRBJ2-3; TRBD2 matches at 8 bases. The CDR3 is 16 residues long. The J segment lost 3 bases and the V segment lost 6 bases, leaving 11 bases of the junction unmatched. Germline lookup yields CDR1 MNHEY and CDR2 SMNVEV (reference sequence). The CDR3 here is CASSYGGASRTDTQYF. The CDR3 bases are TGTGCCAGCAGCTACGGGGGGGCGAGTCGGACAGATACGCAGTATTTT.

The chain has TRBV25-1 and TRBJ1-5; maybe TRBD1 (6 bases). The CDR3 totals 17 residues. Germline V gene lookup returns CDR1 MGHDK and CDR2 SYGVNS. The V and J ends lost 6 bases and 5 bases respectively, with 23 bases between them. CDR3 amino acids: CASRTQGKLGWYQPQHF. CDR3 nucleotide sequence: TGTGCCAGCAGGACACAGGGAAAACTTGGGTGGTATCAGCCCCAGCATTTT.

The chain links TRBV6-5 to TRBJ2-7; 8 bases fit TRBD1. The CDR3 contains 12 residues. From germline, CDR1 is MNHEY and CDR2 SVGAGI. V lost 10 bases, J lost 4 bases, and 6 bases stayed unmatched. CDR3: CATGQGWYEQYF. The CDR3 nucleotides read TGTGCCACCGGACAGGGATGGTACGAGCAGTACTTC.

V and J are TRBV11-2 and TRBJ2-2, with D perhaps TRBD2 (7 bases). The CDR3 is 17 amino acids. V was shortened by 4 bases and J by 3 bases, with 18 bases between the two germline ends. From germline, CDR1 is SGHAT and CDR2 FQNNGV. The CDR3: CASSWGARGGDTGELFF. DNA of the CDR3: TGTGCCAGCAGCTGGGGAGCCAGGGGAGGGGACACCGGGGAGCTGTTTTTT.